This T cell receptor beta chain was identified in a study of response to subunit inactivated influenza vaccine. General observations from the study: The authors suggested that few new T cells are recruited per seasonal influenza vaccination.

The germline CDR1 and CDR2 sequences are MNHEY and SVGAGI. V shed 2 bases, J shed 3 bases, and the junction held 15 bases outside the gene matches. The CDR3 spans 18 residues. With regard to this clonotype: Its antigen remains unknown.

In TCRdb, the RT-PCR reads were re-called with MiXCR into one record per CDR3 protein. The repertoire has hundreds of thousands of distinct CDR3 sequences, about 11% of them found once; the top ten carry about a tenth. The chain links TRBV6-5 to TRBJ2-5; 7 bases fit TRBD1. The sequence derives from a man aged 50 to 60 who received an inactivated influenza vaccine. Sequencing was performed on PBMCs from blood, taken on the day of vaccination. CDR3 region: CASSYHSDRVQAEETQYF. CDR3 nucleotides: TGTGCCAGCAGTTACCACTCTGACAGGGTCCAGGCCGAAGAGACCCAGTACTTC.